This TCR beta chain comes out of a study of blood T cell repertoires in COVID-19. The overall study: Whether acute or convalescent, the COVID-19 samples came from the United States, Italy and Spain. Sample material is recorded as cDNA or gDNA derived from T cells, B-cell-depleted T cells, or PBMCs.

The CDR3 has 14 residues. V was clipped by 6 bases and J by 2 bases; unmatched bases: 6. The germline CDR1 and CDR2 sequences are ENHRY and SYGVKD. This clone was seen just once. Patients of the Seattle cohort, enrolled during active infection, were followed longitudinally. As handled by the study authors: Amplification with reference gene primers provided the estimates of nucleated cell counts. Assay used: immunoSEQ multiplex PCR; TCRdb lists only in-frame clones, some missing. V, J and clone size derive from that table, while D and trimming were established from the DNA sequence. The data show about 480,000 clones, with approximately 89% seen just once and over 0.7% held by the top ten.

The TCR sequence derives from a man between 18 and 29 years old with COVID-19, enrolled during active disease. V usage is TRBV10-3 and J usage is TRBJ1-2; 7 bases are a match to TRBD1. The source material was peripheral blood. CDR3 bases: TGTGCCATCAGGTCCCAACAGGGGAACTATGGCTACACCTTC. Its translation: CAIRSQQGNYGYTF.